The clone carrying this T cell receptor beta chain was seen ten or more times. The antigen is unknown. TCRdb re-called the 5' RACE reads with MiXCR, one entry per CDR3 protein. The table lists tens of thousands of distinct CDR3 sequences, roughly 2% of them singletons. The entry originates in a study of neurological immune-mediated disorders. Findings of the study overall: HTLV-1-associated myelopathy ranked highest for TCR clonal expansion and multiple sclerosis lowest, beneath healthy controls.

Per germline, CDR1 SGHVS and CDR2 FQNEAQ. The CDR3 runs 16 residues. The V end was cut by 0 bases, the J end by 0 bases, with 9 bases between. The chain recombines TRBV7-8 with TRBJ2-1; the D is unclear. This TCR was recovered from a middle-aged woman with multiple sclerosis. Sequencing used PBMCs. CDR3 amino acids: CASSLAAFSSYNEQFF. CDR3 sequence (DNA): TGTGCCAGCAGCTTAGCGGCCTTCAGCTCCTACAATGAGCAGTTCTTC.